This T cell receptor beta chain is from a study of blood T cell repertoires in COVID-19. In the authors' workflow: Reference gene primer amplification gave nucleated cell count estimates. Profiling relied on immunoSEQ multiplex PCR, and the TCRdb table lists in-frame clones only, not all of them. The DNA was the basis for D and trimming; V, J and clone size are from that table. The sample includes some 220,000 clones, 86% seen only once; the top ten take 3% to 4.5%. The participants were between about 18 and 100 years old and came from 24 US areas. Trimming cost V 3 bases and J 7 bases; bases outside gene matches: 14. This CDR3 contains 17 residues. Germline CDR1 and CDR2: LNHNV and YYDKDF (reference sequence).

The rearrangement uses TRBV15 and TRBJ1-2, with 10 nucleotides matching TRBD1. The sample was PBMCs or T cells enriched from blood (not recorded which). The TCR was taken from a woman between 35 and 50 years old with acute COVID-19. The CDR3 nucleotides are TGTGCCACCAGCAGGCCGGGACAGGGGTGGCAATCGGGTGGCTACACCTTC. It specifies CATSRPGQGWQSGGYTF.